The subject of this entry is one TCR beta chain. Its antigen is still unknown. This sample is drawn from a study of T cell repertoires in ileal Crohn's disease. Study as a whole: Every patient was operated on for stricturing (roughly 60%) or penetrating (approximately 40%) complications.

General study results and limits: Compared with CD4 T cells, sorted CD8 cells carried more expanded clones. Compared with non-smokers, active smokers at surgery showed more clonal expansions.

Included were adult ileal or ileocolonic Crohn's patients indicated for ileocolonic resection. The CDR3 length is 16 residues. The germline V gene has CDR1 SGHDT and CDR2 YYEEEE. V gave up 0 bases and J gave up 2 bases, with 12 bases separating them. Sequenced by immunoSEQ multiplex PCR; TCRdb stores in-frame clones only, minus some. Among several thousand clones, nearly 85% were seen once, and the ten largest hold about 5%. The sequenced sample was ileal tissue. This chain links TRBV5-6 with TRBJ1-5; unclear D gene. The TCR was taken from an adult with Crohn's disease. Written as DNA, the CDR3 is TGTGCCAGCAGCTTGGGAACGGGATGGGGCAATCAGCCCCAGCATTTT. Its translation is CASSLGTGWGNQPQHF.